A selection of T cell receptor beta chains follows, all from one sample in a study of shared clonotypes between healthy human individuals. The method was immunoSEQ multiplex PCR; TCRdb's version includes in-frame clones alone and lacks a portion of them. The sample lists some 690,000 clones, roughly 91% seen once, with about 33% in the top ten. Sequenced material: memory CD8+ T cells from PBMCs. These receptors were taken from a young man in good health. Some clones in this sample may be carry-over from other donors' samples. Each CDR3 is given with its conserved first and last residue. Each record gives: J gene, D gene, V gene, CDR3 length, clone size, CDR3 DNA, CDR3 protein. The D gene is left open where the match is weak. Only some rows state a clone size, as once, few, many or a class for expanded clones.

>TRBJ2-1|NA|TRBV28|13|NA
TGTGCCAGCAGTTTCTTCGGCGGGAATGAGCAGTTCTTC
CASSFFGGNEQFF
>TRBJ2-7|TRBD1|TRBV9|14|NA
TGTGCCAGCAGCGTAGGGGACAGACCCTACGAGCAGTACTTC
CASSVGDRPYEQYF
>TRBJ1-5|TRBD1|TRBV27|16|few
TGTGCCAGCAGTTCCCGGGACAGGGGAAGCAATCAGCCCCAGCATTTT
CASSSRDRGSNQPQHF
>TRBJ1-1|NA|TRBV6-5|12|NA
TGTGCCAGCAGGATAGGAGGGAGTGAGGCTTTCTTT
CASRIGGSEAFF
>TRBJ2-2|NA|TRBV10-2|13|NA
TGCGCCAGCAGTGGGACGGCGGACGGGGAGCTGTTTTTT
CASSGTADGELFF
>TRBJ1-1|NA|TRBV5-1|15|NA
TGCGCCAGCAGCTTGAGAGGGCAGACGAACACTGAAGCTTTCTTT
CASSLRGQTNTEAFF
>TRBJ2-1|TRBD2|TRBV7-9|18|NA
TGTGCCAGCAGCATACGGACTAGCGGGCCGAGCTCCTACAATGAGCAGTTCTTC
CASSIRTSGPSSYNEQFF
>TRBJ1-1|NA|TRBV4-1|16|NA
TGCGCCAGCAGCCGCCAACCAATGTCGGAAGTCTCTGAAGCTTTCTTT
CASSRQPMSEVSEAFF
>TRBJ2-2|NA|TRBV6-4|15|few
TGTGCCAGCAGTGAAGAGGCGGCGAACACCGGGGAGCTGTTTTTT
CASSEEAANTGELFF
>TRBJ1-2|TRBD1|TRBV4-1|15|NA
TGCGCCAGCAGAACGACAGGGGACCCTAACTATGGCTACACCTTC
CASRTTGDPNYGYTF
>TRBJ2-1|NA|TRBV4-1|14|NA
TGCGCCAGCAGCCAGCTTGAGAGGGGGAATGAGCAGTTCTTC
CASSQLERGNEQFF
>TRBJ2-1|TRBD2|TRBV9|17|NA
TGTGCCAGCAGCTCCCGGACTAGCGGGATTACCATTAATGAGCAGTTCTTC
CASSSRTSGITINEQFF
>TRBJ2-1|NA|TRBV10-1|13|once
TGCGCCAGCAGTGGGACAGCCCGGGAGGAGCAGTTCTTC
CASSGTAREEQFF
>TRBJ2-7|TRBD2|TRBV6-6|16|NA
TGTGCCAGCAGTCCAAAGCTAGCGGGGGCTTCCTACGAGCAGTACTTC
CASSPKLAGASYEQYF
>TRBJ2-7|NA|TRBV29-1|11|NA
TGCAGCGTGAGAGAAGGTATGGGGCAGTACTTC
CSVREGMGQYF
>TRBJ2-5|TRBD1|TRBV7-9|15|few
TGTGCCAGCAGCCTCCGGACAGGGCAAAAGGAGACCCAGTACTTC
CASSLRTGQKETQYF
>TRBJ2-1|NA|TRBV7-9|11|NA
TGTGCCAGCAGCTTTAACCAGGGGCAGTTCTTC
CASSFNQGQFF
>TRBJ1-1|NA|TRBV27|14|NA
TGTGCCAGCAGCCCTCGACAGTTAAACACTGAAGCTTTCTTT
CASSPRQLNTEAFF
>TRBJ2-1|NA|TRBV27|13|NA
TGTGCCAGCAGCGTACAGTCCTACAATGAGCAGTTCTTC
CASSVQSYNEQFF
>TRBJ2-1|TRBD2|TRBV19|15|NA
TGTGCCAGTAGTGTTTTCGGACTAGCGGACAATGAGCAGTTCTTC
CASSVFGLADNEQFF
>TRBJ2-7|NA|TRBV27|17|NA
TGTGCCAGCAGACCCAGGGGGGGTTCTTACGGGTCCTACGAGCAGTACTTC
CASRPRGGSYGSYEQYF
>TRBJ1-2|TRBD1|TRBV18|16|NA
TGTGCCAGCTCACCGGGGGACAGGGGCGCGAACTATGGCTACACCTTC
CASSPGDRGANYGYTF
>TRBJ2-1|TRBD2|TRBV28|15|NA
TGTGCCAGCACCCTGAGGACTAGCGGGAGGGCCGGGCAGTTCTTC
CASTLRTSGRAGQFF
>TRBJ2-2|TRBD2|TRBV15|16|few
TGTGCCACCAGCAGCAATTCTAGCGGGAACACCGGGGAGCTGTTTTTT
CATSSNSSGNTGELFF
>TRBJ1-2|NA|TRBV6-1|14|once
TGTGCCAGCAGTGAAGCGGTCAGCATCTATGGCCACACCTTC
CASSEAVSIYGHTF
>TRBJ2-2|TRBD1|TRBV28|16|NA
TGTGCCAGCAGTTCGGACAGGGAATCGAACACCGGGGAGCTGTTTTTT
CASSSDRESNTGELFF
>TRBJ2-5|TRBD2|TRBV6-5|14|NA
TGTGCCAGCAGTTGGGGGGGGTCGAAAGAGACCCAGTACTTC
CASSWGGSKETQYF
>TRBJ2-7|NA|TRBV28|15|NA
TGTGCCAGCAGTGGAGACCGCCCCAAAACCTACGAGCAGTACTTC
CASSGDRPKTYEQYF
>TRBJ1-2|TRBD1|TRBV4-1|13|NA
TGCGCCAGCAGCTCGACAGGGAACTATGGCTACACCTTC
CASSSTGNYGYTF
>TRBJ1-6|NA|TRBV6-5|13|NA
TGTGCCAGCAGTTCAGGGGTTGGTTCACCCCTCCACTTT
CASSSGVGSPLHF
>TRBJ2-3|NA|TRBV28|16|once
TGTGCCAGCAGTCACCCAGCGGAACTTAGCACAGATACGCAGTATTTT
CASSHPAELSTDTQYF
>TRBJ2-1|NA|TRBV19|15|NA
TGTGCCAGTAGTATGAATGGCGGTCCCTACAATGAGCAGTTCTTC
CASSMNGGPYNEQFF
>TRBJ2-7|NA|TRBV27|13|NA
TGTGCCAGCAGTTCCGGCAGTCCCTACGAGCAGTACTTC
CASSSGSPYEQYF
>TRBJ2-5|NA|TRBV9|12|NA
TGTGCCAGCAGCCCCATGTCGGAGACCCAGTACTTC
CASSPMSETQYF
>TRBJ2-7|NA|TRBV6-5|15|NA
TGTGCCAGCAGTTGGGGGGCAGTCGGTTCCTACGAGCAGTACTTC
CASSWGAVGSYEQYF
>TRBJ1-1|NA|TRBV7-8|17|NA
TGTGCCAGCAGCTTAGCGGCAGGGCCCACGATGAACACTGAAGCTTTCTTT
CASSLAAGPTMNTEAFF
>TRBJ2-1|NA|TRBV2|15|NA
TGTGCCAGCAGCGTTCCGGGACGTTTTGGGAATGAGCAGTTCTTC
CASSVPGRFGNEQFF
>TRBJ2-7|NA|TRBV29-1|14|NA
TGCAGCGTGCCAAGGGGGTTCGGCTCCTACGAGCAGTACTTC
CSVPRGFGSYEQYF
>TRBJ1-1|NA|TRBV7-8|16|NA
TGTGCCAGCAGCTTAAGACCCTTAGGGGCGAACACTGAAGCTTTCTTT
CASSLRPLGANTEAFF
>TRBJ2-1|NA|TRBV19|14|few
TGTGCCAGTAGTAGCCCCTTCTCCTACAATGAGCAGTTCTTC
CASSSPFSYNEQFF
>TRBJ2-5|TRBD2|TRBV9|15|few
TGTGCCAGCAGCGTCGGGGGGTCCTTCCAAGAGACCCAGTACTTC
CASSVGGSFQETQYF
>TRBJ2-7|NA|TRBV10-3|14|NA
TGTGCCATCAGTGAGTCGAATCAGATCTACGAGCAGTACTTC
CAISESNQIYEQYF
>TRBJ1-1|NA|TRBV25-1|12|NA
TGTGCCAGTTCGGGGGGCCCCACTGAAGCTTTCTTT
CASSGGPTEAFF
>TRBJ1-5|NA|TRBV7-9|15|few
TGTGCCAGCAGCCCCTCAGGTGGGAGGGATCAGCCCCAGCATTTT
CASSPSGGRDQPQHF
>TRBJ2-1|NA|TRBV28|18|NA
TGTGCCAGCAGTTTAGCCCCGACTCTAGGTTCGCTCTACAATGAGCAGTTCTTC
CASSLAPTLGSLYNEQFF
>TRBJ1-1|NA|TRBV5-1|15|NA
TGCGCCAGCAGCTTGGGGTGGGGGGCGAACACTGAAGCTTTCTTT
CASSLGWGANTEAFF
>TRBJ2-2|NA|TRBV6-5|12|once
TGTGCCAGCAGTTATGTCACCGGGGAGCTGTTTTTT
CASSYVTGELFF
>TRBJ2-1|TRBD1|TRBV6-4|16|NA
TGTGCCAGCAGCCCTGGGACAGCTTCTTTCTACAATGAGCAGTTCTTC
CASSPGTASFYNEQFF
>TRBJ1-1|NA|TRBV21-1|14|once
TGTGCCAGCAGCTACGGGGGAAGGGACACTGAAGCTTTCTTT
CASSYGGRDTEAFF
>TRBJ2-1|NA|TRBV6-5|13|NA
TGTGCCAGCAGTTACTGGGGGAGTAATGAGCAGTTCTTC
CASSYWGSNEQFF
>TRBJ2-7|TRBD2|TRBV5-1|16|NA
TGCGCCAGCAGTCCGATGGGGCGGGAGGTCTCCTACGAGCAGTACTTC
CASSPMGREVSYEQYF
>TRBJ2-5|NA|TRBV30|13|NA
TGTGCCTGCCGACCAGCGGGTTGGGAGACCCAGTACTTC
CACRPAGWETQYF
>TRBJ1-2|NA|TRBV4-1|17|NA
TGCGCCAGCAGCCATGTAAGGTGGACCAGGGCGAGTCATGGCTACACCTTC
CASSHVRWTRASHGYTF
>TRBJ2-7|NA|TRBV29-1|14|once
TGCAGCGCAATCCCGGAGGACAGATCCTACGAGCAGTACTTC
CSAIPEDRSYEQYF
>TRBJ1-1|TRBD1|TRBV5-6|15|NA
TGTGCCAGCAGCTTTATTGTGCCAGGGGGCACTGAAGCTTTCTTT
CASSFIVPGGTEAFF
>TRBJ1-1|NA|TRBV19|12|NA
TGTGCCAGCCAAATAGGGGGCACTGAAGCTTTCTTT
CASQIGGTEAFF
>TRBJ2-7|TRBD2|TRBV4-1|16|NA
TGCGCCAGCAGCATATCGTTGGGGGAGGGAGCCTACGAGCAGTACTTC
CASSISLGEGAYEQYF
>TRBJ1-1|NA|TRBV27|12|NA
TGTGCCAGCGCCGGGTTGGGCACTGAAGCTTTCTTT
CASAGLGTEAFF
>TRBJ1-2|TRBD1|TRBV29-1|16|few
TGCAGCGTTGAAGATTGGGGTAGGGGGCGCGGTTATGGCTACACCTTC
CSVEDWGRGRGYGYTF